This TCR beta chain was found in a study of regulatory T cells in long-lasting Graves disease. General study findings and limits: The analysis examined peripheral blood only and excluded thyroid tissue.

The CDR3 spans 17 residues. The V gene's germline CDR1 is MNHNS and CDR2 SASEGT. The V segment lost 5 bases and the J segment 5 bases; nucleotides outside the gene matches: 14. Time point noted: newly diagnosed GD, antithyroid drugs for less than 3 months. PBMCs provided the RNA from which the TCR library was made. Concerning this clonotype: Antigen specificity is unknown.

Sequencing libraries for TCR beta were prepared with iRepertoire HTBI primers and Arm-PCR of CDR3 regions. TCRdb processed the multiplex PCR reads anew with MiXCR; each CDR3 protein has one entry. In the table there are about 380,000 distinct CDR3 sequences, roughly a sixth of which are singletons. This chain links TRBV6-1 with TRBJ1-5, with 8 bases matching TRBD1. The clonotype comes from a female donor with Graves disease. Specimen: peripheral blood mononuclear cells (PBMCs), collected at new diagnosis, from a patient treated with antithyroid drugs. CDR3 region: CASSTWTGFRSYQPQHF. The DNA for the CDR3 is TGTGCCAGCAGTACCTGGACAGGGTTTCGCTCTTATCAGCCCCAGCATTTT.